This TCR beta chain was recorded in a study of T cell responses to AZD1222 COVID-19 vaccine. CDR1 is SGHNT, CDR2 YENEEA, per germline. V dropped 0 bases and J dropped 4 bases, with 4 bases sitting between them. The CDR3 covers 12 residues. This clone was detected only once. Clones were read by immunoSEQ multiplex PCR, and TCRdb kept only the in-frame ones, dropping some. Of 100,000 to 150,000 clones in the sample, around 89% were seen once. This rearrangement joins TRBV11-3 to TRBJ2-7, with D uncertain. This sequence originates from an adult who received the AZD1222 COVID-19 vaccine. Material: peripheral blood, obtained 28 days after the second AZD1222 dose. This chain's CDR3 is CASSLDPYEQYF. The CDR3 DNA reads as TGTGCCAGCAGCTTAGACCCGTACGAGCAGTACTTC.